The 4 T cell receptor beta chains in this list originate from one sample, sequenced in a study of cytomegalovirus exposure and HLA in healthy donors. PCR used 60 Vbeta primers and 13 Jbeta primers. Clones were read by immunoSEQ multiplex PCR, and TCRdb kept only the in-frame ones, dropping some. The table includes 95,000 to 110,000 clones, 77% detected once. Source material: PBMCs. These receptors were taken from a male donor in good health and CMV-seronegative.

The gene calls are TRBV19 and TRBJ1-2; a possible D gene is TRBD1 (5 bases). The germline V gene has CDR1 LNHDA and CDR2 SQIVND (reference sequence). V was trimmed by 7 bases and J by 4 bases, leaving 16 bases between them. The CDR3 loop spans 14 amino acids. CDR3 DNA: TGTGCCAGTACCCCGATGGGGCTGAGCTATGGCTACACCTTC. This gives the protein CASTPMGLSYGYTF.

The chain couples TRBV6-1 to TRBJ1-5, with D maybe TRBD1 (6 bases). V gave up 8 bases and J gave up 10 bases, with 12 bases separating them. This CDR3 comprises 11 residues. Germline values: CDR1 MNHNS, CDR2 SASEGT. CDR3 bases: TGTGCCAGCTCGGGGGGGCATCCCCAGCATTTT. Its translation: CASSGGHPQHF.

V is TRBV4-1 and J is TRBJ1-2; no reliable D call. CDR1 and CDR2 (germline): MGHRA, YSYEKL. V shed 1 base and J shed 2 bases, with 8 bases lying between them. The CDR3 contains 14 residues. The CDR3 DNA reads TGCGCCAGCAGCCAAGTGACTGGGAACTATGGCTACACCTTC. Amino acid sequence: CASSQVTGNYGYTF.

This clone was recorded once. The V and J genes are TRBV7-2 and TRBJ2-7; a weak D match, TRBD2 (6 bases). The germline CDR1 and CDR2 sequences are SGHTA and FQGNSA. V was pared by 2 bases and J by 2 bases, with 13 bases between. The CDR3 runs 15 residues. As DNA, the CDR3 is TGTGCCAGCAGCTTAACTCCCGGGGAGGCCTACGAGCAGTACTTC. The encoded protein is CASSLTPGEAYEQYF.